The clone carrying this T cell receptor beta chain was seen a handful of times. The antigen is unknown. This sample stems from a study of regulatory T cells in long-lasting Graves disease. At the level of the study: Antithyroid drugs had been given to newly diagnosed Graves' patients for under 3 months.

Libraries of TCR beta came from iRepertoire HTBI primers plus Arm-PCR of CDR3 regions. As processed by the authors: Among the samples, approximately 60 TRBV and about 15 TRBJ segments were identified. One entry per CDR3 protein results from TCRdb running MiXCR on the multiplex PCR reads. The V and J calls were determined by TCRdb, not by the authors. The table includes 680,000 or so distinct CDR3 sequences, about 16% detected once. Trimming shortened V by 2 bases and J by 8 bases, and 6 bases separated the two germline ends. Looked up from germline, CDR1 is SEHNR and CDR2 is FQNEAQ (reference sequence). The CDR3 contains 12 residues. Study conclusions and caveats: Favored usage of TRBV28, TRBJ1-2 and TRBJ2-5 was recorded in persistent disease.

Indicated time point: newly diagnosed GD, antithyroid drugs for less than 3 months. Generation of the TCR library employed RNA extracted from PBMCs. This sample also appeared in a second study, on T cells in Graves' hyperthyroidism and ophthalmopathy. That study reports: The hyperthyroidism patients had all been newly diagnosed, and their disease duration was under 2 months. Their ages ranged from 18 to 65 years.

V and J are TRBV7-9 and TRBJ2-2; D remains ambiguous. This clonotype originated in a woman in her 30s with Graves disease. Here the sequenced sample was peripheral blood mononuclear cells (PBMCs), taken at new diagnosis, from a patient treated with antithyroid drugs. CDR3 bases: TGTGCCAGCAGCTTAAATCAAGGGGAGCTGTTTTTT. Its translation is CASSLNQGELFF.